The T cell receptor beta chain described here comes from a study of response to subunit inactivated influenza vaccine. TCRdb recomputed calls from the RT-PCR reads with MiXCR, one row per CDR3 protein. Of fewer than 750,000 distinct CDR3 sequences listed, around 15% are singletons. CDR3 length: 14 amino acids. After removal of 5 bases from V and 12 bases from J, the junction contained 12 bases not matched to a gene. The germline CDR1 and CDR2 sequences are SGHTA and FQGNSA. The TCR sequence derives from a man in his forties or fifties who received an inactivated influenza vaccine. Sequencing used PBMCs from blood, obtained roughly 13 days after vaccination. This chain uses TRBV7-2 with TRBJ2-1; 8 bases are shared with TRBD2. The CDR3 here is CASSPPGLGAVQFF. The CDR3 DNA sequence: TGTGCCAGCAGCCCACCGGGACTAGGGGCCGTGCAGTTCTTC. The full variable domain, its missing parts supplied by reference TRBV7-2 and TRBJ2-1, is GAGVSQSPSNKVTEKGKDVELRCDPISGHTALYWYRQSLGQGLEFLIYFQGNSAPDKSGLPSDRFSAERTGGSVSTLTIQRTQQEDSAVYLCASSPPGLGAVQFFGPGTRLTVL.